This entry is about one T cell receptor (beta chain). The sample holds a few counts of this clone. Its recognized antigen is unknown. The sample holds no much larger clone one base away, and base qualities are not on file. This sample is drawn from a study of CD8+ T cells in alopecia areata (dated by TCRdb to 2017 to 2018). For the study in its entirety: The treated patients took part in an open-label pilot trial in which moderate-to-severe alopecia areata was treated with oral tofacitinib at 5 to 10 mg twice daily. The RNA source kit depended on sample type: the PAXgene miRNA kit for fixed scalp, the miRNeasy kit for PBMCs, and the RNeasy kit for mouse skin. Scalp clonality was compared across normal scalp (n=4), patchy alopecia areata scalp (n=8), and alopecia totalis/universalis scalp (n=8). Human TCRbeta sequencing covered scalp tissue and sorted CD4+ and CD8+ peripheral blood T cells from patchy and totalis/universalis alopecia areata patients and healthy controls. Biopsies were taken from tofacitinib-treated patients at baseline and again at 4 and 24 weeks into treatment, and several of those patients also had a later scalp biopsy. Disease severity in treated patients was measured with the SALT score, which quantifies the percentage of affected scalp surface area. Tofacitinib was administered for 6 to 18 months, and 6 months of follow-up off drug were then conducted to assess delayed response and recurrence. TCRbeta CDR3 regions were amplified by immunoSEQ multiplex PCR using 35 Vbeta forward and 13 Jbeta reverse primers. The study used high-throughput TCRbeta sequencing to examine T cell clonal expansion in alopecia areata, in both the C3H/HeJ mouse model and human patients. The study at large found these results: Lesional scalp, especially in alopecia totalis/universalis, showed higher clonality and more expanded CD8+ clones than normal scalp, suggesting antigenic drive. During tofacitinib treatment, many expanded lesional clones stuck around in both scalp and blood, and this persistence may partly explain why relapse happens after treatment is stopped. Scalp clonality and the number of expanded CD8+ clones among the top 100 scalp clones were significantly decreased by tofacitinib. Scalp TCR repertoire analysis is complicated because resident alphabeta T cells in normal human skin are also sequenced, whereas mouse skin is dominated by gammadelta T cells. Because the treated cohort was small and had just a single nonresponder, larger studies are needed to establish links between baseline CD8+ expansion and response. TCR sequences shared between patients were less clear than in mice, possibly partly because of HLA diversity in the patient population.

The time point label for this specimen denotes: roughly 24 weeks on oral tofacitinib. What this sample's treatment or condition label stands for: oral pan-JAK inhibitor, 5-10 mg twice daily. Peripheral blood and lesional scalp punch biopsies were obtained from patients with alopecia areata. PBMCs were isolated by density centrifugation and stained for CD3, CD4 and CD8, after which CD4+ and CD8+ T cells were sorted on a FACSAria. Libraries were constructed by the immunoSEQ multiplex PCR assay. RNA was extracted from all samples and reverse transcribed into cDNA as template for TCR sequencing. SuperScript III was used to make first-strand cDNA, primed with a 2:1 mix of oligo-dT and random hexamers. Amplification bias was assessed with a synthetic immune receptor repertoire, and residual bias was removed computationally. The paper's processing steps were these. Raw reads were preprocessed to remove errors, and CDR3 was defined according to IMGT conventions as the region from the conserved cysteine to phenylalanine. Clonality was computed as 1 minus the Shannon entropy, with the entropy normalized by log2 of the number of productive unique TCRs. Whether scalp clones were CD4 or CD8 was inferred by matching scalp TCRbeta sequences against CD4 and CD8 repertoires sorted from blood. Entries here come from immuneACCESS through TCRdb and include only in-frame sequences with V and J called. Some clones fail to appear in such tables; in the studies checked, an unresolved V gene covers under half of the shortfall, and the cause of the remainder is unknown. V, J and clone size reflect that table, while D and trimming were determined from the DNA. This sample is represented by 100,000 to 130,000 clones; 84% of them were singletons. The ten largest clonotypes hold around 25% of the sample.

The junction carries 7 bases between V and J, which are trimmed by 1 base and 6 bases respectively. CDR1 and CDR2 were assigned from the germline V gene as SQVTM and ANQGSEA. The CDR3 runs 12 amino acids, cysteine and phenylalanine included. Of the read, only the CDR3 DNA is kept; its 36 bases are in frame from base 1. The source of this sequence is a human donor with alopecia areata. In this chain, TRBV29-1 is recombined with TRBJ2-1; a confident D gene designation cannot be given. Sample: CD8+ T cells sorted from blood, taken at week 24, from a patient treated with tofacitinib. The base sequence is TGCAGCGTTGAAGGCCAGGTCAATGAGCAGTTCTTC. Protein translation: CSVEGQVNEQFF.